This T cell receptor (beta chain) was profiled in a study of a mutant IDH1 vaccine in newly diagnosed glioma. In the study overall: Prior therapy was radiotherapy, temozolomide, or both; most received both.

TCRdb's table, derived via immunoSEQ multiplex PCR, lists solely in-frame clones and lacks some. The sample shows tens of thousands of clones, approximately 91% of them seen only once. The time point is: baseline, week 1 (first vaccination visit). Treatment described: pre-vaccination baseline after standard-of-care therapy. This clone is a singleton in its sample. The antigen remains undetermined. V was clipped by 5 bases and J by 8 bases; unmatched bases: 12. CDR3 length equals 15 residues. The germline V gene has CDR1 LNHDA and CDR2 SQIVND (reference sequence). Study-wide results and limits: Across multiple MHC alleles, 93.3% of patients had vaccine-induced responses.

The genes are TRBV19 and TRBJ2-1; 7 positions agree with TRBD2. The sample was PBMCs, taken from a glioma patient treated with radiotherapy, temozolomide or both. The clonotype was recovered from a man aged 50 to 60 with glioma. CDR3 sequence reads: CASSPSGTALDEQFF. The DNA for the CDR3 is TGTGCCAGTAGTCCAAGCGGGACCGCCCTCGATGAGCAGTTCTTC.